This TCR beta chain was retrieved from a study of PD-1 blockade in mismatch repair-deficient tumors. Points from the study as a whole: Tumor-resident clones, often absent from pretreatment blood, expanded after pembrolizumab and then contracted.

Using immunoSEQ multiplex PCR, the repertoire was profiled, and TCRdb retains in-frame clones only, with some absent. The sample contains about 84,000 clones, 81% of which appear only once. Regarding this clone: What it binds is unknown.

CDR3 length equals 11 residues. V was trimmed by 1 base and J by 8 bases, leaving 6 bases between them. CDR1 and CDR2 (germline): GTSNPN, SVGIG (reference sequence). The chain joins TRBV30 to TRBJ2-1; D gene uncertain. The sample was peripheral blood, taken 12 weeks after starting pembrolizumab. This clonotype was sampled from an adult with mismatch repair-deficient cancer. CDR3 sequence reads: CAWSDRDEQFF. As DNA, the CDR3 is TGTGCCTGGAGTGACCGGGATGAGCAGTTCTTC.